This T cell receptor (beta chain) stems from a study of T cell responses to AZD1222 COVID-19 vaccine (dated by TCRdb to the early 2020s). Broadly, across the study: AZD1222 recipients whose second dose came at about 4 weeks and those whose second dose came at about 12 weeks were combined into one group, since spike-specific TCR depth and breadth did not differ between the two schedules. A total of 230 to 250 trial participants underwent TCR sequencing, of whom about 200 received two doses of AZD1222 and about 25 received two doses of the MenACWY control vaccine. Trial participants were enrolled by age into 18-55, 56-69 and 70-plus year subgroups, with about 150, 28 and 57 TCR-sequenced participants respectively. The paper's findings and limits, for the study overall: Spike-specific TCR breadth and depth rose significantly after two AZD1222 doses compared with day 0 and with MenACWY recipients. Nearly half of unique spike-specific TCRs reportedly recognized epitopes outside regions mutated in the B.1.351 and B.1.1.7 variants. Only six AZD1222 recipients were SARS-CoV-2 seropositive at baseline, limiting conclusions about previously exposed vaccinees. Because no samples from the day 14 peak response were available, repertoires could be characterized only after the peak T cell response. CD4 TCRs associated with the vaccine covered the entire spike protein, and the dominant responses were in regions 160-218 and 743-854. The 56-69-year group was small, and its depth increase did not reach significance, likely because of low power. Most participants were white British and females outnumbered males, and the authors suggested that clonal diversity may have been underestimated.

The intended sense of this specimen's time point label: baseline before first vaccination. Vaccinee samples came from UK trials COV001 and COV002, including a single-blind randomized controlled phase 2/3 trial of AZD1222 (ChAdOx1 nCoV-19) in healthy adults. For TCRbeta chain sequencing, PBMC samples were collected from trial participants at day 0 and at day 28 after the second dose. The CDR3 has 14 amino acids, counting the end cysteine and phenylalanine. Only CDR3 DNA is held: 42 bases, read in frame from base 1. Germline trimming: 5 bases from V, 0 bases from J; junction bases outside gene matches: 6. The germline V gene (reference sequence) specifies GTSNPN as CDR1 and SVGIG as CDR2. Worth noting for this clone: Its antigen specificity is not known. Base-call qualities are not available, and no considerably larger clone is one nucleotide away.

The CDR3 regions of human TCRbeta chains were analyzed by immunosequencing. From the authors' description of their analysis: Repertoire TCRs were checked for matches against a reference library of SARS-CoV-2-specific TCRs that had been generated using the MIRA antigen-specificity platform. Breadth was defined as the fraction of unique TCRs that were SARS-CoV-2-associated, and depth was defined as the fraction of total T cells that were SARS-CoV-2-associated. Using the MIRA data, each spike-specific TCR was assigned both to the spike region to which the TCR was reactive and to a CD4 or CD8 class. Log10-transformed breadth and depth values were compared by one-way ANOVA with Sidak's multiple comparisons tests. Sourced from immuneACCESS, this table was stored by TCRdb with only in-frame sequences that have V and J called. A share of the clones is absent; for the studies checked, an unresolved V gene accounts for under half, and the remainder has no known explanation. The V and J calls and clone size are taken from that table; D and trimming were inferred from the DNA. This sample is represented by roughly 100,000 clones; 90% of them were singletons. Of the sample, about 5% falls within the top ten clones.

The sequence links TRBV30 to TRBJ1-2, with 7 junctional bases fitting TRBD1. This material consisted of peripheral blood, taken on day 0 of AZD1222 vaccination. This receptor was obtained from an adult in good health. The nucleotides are TGTGCCTGGGGGGGACAGCGGTCTAACTATGGCTACACCTTC. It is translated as CAWGGQRSNYGYTF.